The 17 T cell receptor beta chains below come from one sample, sequenced in a study of blood T cell repertoires in COVID-19. Here immunoSEQ multiplex PCR was the method, and the copy in TCRdb shows in-frame clones only, minus some. The profile covers roughly 320,000 clones, with approximately 91% appearing a single time and 3.9% taken by the ten largest. Sequencing input: PBMCs or T cells enriched from blood (not recorded which). Receptors were obtained from a woman in her 30s who had been exposed to COVID-19.

The CDR3 reads CASSLIAGGGWNEQFF. CDR3 in DNA: TGCGCCAGCAGCTTGATAGCGGGGGGTGGATGGAATGAGCAGTTCTTC. The V gene is TRBV5-1, the J gene TRBJ2-1, with 10 bases aligning to TRBD2. The V segment lost 1 base and the J segment 7 bases; nucleotides outside the gene matches: 8. Germline-derived CDR1 and CDR2 are SGHRS and YFSETQ. This CDR3 comprises 16 residues.

CDR3 amino acids: CASSLASGGPVNTDTQYF. The CDR3 DNA reads as TGTGCCAGCAGTTTAGCTAGCGGGGGGCCTGTCAACACAGATACGCAGTATTTT. This chain connects TRBV27 to TRBJ2-3, with 11 bases lining up with TRBD2. The CDR3 runs 18 residues. V was pared by 2 bases and J by 2 bases, with 9 bases of the junction left unmatched. The germline gives CDR1 MNHEY, CDR2 SMNVEV (reference sequence).

CDR3 region: CASSRTGLRNTIYF. The CDR3 DNA reads as TGTGCCAGTAGTCGGACAGGTTTGAGAAACACCATATATTTT. The rearrangement links TRBV19 to TRBJ1-3; the match to TRBD1 covers 7 bases. The junction had 6 bases not matched to a gene; V was cut back by 5 bases and J by 5 bases. Germline V gene lookup returns CDR1 LNHDA and CDR2 SQIVND (reference sequence). The CDR3 contains 14 residues.

DNA of the CDR3: TGCGCCAGCAGCAAACGAGAGAACACTGAAGCTTTCTTT. The encoded protein is CASSKRENTEAFF. V and J are TRBV5-1 and TRBJ1-1; D is uncertain. This CDR3 has 13 amino acids. Trimming pared 4 bases from V and 1 base from J, leaving 8 bases between. CDR1 and CDR2 (germline): SGHRS, YFSETQ.

This rearrangement joins TRBV18 to TRBJ2-7, with D possibly being TRBD2 (5 bases). CDR1 is KGHSH, CDR2 LQKENI, per germline. Deletions cut 6 bases from V and 2 bases from J, with 17 bases between. The CDR3 runs to 15 residues. DNA for the CDR3: TGTGCCAGCTCTACGCGGGCCGCCGGCACCTACGAGCAGTACTTC. This gives the protein CASSTRAAGTYEQYF. Combining the CDR3 with reference TRBV18 and TRBJ2-7 gives the whole variable domain NAGVMQNPRHLVRRRGQEARLRCSPMKGHSHVYWYRQLPEEGLKFMVYLQKENIIDESGMPKERFSAEFPKEGPSILRIQQVVRGDSAAYFCASSTRAAGTYEQYFGPGTRLTVT.

CDR3 loop: CASSPLGGPSNQPQHF. The CDR3 DNA reads TGTGCCAGCAGCCCGCTTGGGGGCCCTAGCAATCAGCCCCAGCATTTT. This rearrangement joins TRBV11-3 to TRBJ1-5, with D possibly matching TRBD1 (6 bases). The ends were cut back, 5 bases at V and 0 bases at J, with 14 bases in the middle. Germline V gives CDR1 SGHNT, CDR2 YENEEA. The CDR3 has 16 amino acids.

The rearrangement uses TRBV6-6 and TRBJ2-7; D remains unclear. The germline V and J ends were trimmed by 6 bases and 7 bases, with 16 bases remaining between them. CDR1 is MNHNY, CDR2 SVGAGI, per germline (reference sequence). The CDR3 runs to 13 residues. For the CDR3, the DNA is TGTGCCAGCAGCAGCGACCCCTGGAAGGAGCAGTACTTC. It codes for CASSSDPWKEQYF.

This chain connects TRBV10-3 to TRBJ1-2, with 10 nucleotides matching TRBD1. Germline V gene lookup returns CDR1 ENHRY and CDR2 SYGVKD. V was clipped by 6 bases and J by 5 bases; unmatched bases: 6. CDR3 length: 14 residues. The CDR3 DNA is TGTGCCATCAGGCCGGGGACAGGGGAGTATGGCTACACCTTC. Amino acids: CAIRPGTGEYGYTF.

The chain uses TRBV5-5 and TRBJ2-7; D might be TRBD1 (6 bases). This CDR3 has 16 amino acids. V was clipped by 1 base and J by 3 bases, with 17 bases between them. Germline loops: CDR1 SGHKS, CDR2 YYEKEE (reference sequence). The CDR3 loop is CASSLFNTVGGYEQYF. In nucleotides, the CDR3 is TGTGCCAGCAGCTTGTTTAATACGGTAGGGGGCTACGAGCAGTACTTC.

The rearrangement uses TRBV2 and TRBJ1-5, with 10 bases fitting TRBD1. Trimming at V came to 3 bases and at J to 2 bases, leaving 4 bases not matched to a gene. The CDR3 is 16 residues long. Per the germline V gene, CDR1 is SNHLY and CDR2 is FYNNEI. CDR3 DNA: TGTGCCAGCAGTGACGGACAGGGGGTGGGCAATCAGCCCCAGCATTTT. Its translation is CASSDGQGVGNQPQHF.

The chain combines TRBV7-2 with TRBJ1-5; perhaps TRBD1 as D (5 bases). CDR3 size: 18 residues. Germline CDR1 and CDR2: SGHTA and FQGNSA. Trimming cost V 0 bases and J 9 bases, with 24 bases left between them. The CDR3 coding sequence is TGTGCCAGCAGCTTAGCGCTGATGGCTCAGGAGCGGGGGAGGCCCCAGCATTTT. It encodes CASSLALMAQERGRPQHF.

The chain has TRBV5-4 and TRBJ1-1; 11 positions agree with TRBD1. The V gene end was trimmed by 0 bases and the J gene end by 4 bases; junction bases not matched to a gene: 2. Looked up from germline, CDR1 is SGHNT and CDR2 is YYREEE (reference sequence). The CDR3 covers 15 residues. The CDR3 here is CASSLAGTGGTEAFF. CDR3 DNA sequence: TGTGCCAGCAGCTTGGCCGGGACAGGGGGCACTGAAGCTTTCTTT.

The chain carries TRBV6-5 and TRBJ2-1, with a weak D call TRBD2 (5 bases). This CDR3 comprises 14 residues. CDR1 is MNHEY and CDR2 is SVGAGI in the germline V gene. V was pared by 5 bases and J by 6 bases, with 14 bases between. The CDR3 here is CASSPSDFLNEQFF. CDR3 nucleotides: TGTGCCAGCAGTCCCTCGGACTTCCTCAATGAGCAGTTCTTC.

The rearrangement joins TRBV5-1 to TRBJ1-1; TRBD1 matches at 9 bases. Germline values: CDR1 SGHRS, CDR2 YFSETQ. The CDR3 is 15 amino acids. V was clipped by 2 bases and J by 4 bases; unmatched bases: 6. CDR3 loop: CASSFTGQGITEAFF. Here the CDR3 DNA reads TGCGCCAGCAGCTTTACGGGACAGGGAATCACTGAAGCTTTCTTT.

The chain combines TRBV29-1 with TRBJ1-1, with D maybe TRBD1 (6 bases). The CDR3 has 14 amino acids. Per the germline V gene, CDR1 is SQVTM and CDR2 is ANQGSEA. Deletions cut 4 bases from V and 0 bases from J, with 12 bases between. CDR3 protein: CSVGGGDMNTEAFF. Written as DNA, the CDR3 is TGCAGCGTTGGAGGGGGGGATATGAACACTGAAGCTTTCTTT.

The chain is built from TRBV7-9 and TRBJ1-2; tentatively, D is TRBD1 (6 bases). Germline V gives CDR1 SEHNR, CDR2 FQNEAQ (reference sequence). The CDR3 is 13 residues long. Trimming cost V 4 bases and J 8 bases, with 14 bases left between them. The CDR3 sequence: CASSSYREGGYTF. Here the CDR3 DNA reads TGTGCCAGCAGCTCATACAGGGAAGGGGGCTACACCTTC.

The chain is built from TRBV12-3 or TRBV12-4 and TRBJ2-5, with D perhaps matching TRBD1 (5 bases). The CDR3 sequence is 12 residues long. V was trimmed by 7 bases and J by 5 bases, leaving 11 bases between them. The CDR3 spells CASTLRGETQYF. CDR3 DNA: TGTGCCAGCACTCTAAGGGGTGAGACCCAGTACTTC.